Following are 7 T cell receptor beta chains from one sample sequenced in a study of T cell changes during pregnancy in multiple sclerosis. TCRdb's table, derived via immunoSEQ multiplex PCR, lists solely in-frame clones and lacks some. The sample includes just under 80,000 clones, just under 95% seen only once; the top ten take roughly 1%. This specimen was peripheral blood, taken in the first trimester of pregnancy. The origin of the receptors is a female donor with multiple sclerosis, enrolled in a pregnancy study.

The chain uses TRBV11-3 and TRBJ1-2; D is undetermined. The CDR3 runs 12 residues. Trimming pared 5 bases from V and 8 bases from J, leaving 12 bases between. Germline V lookup: CDR1 SGHNT, CDR2 YENEEA. In DNA, the CDR3 is TGTGCCAGCAGCGACGGTCGGAGGGGCTACACCTTC. It yields the protein CASSDGRRGYTF.

The chain couples TRBV7-9 to TRBJ2-5, with TRBD1 identical over 7 bases. The ends lost 3 bases at V and 13 bases at J; junction bases unmatched: 11. CDR3 length: 13 residues. Germline CDR1 SEHNR, CDR2 FQNEAQ (reference sequence). CDR3 in amino acids: CASSFDKVSGGYF. The CDR3 DNA is TGTGCCAGCAGCTTCGATAAGGTGTCAGGGGGGTACTTC.

This clone has a handful of counts. The CDR3 DNA is TGTGCCAGCAGCCCGGGAGTAGGGCCCGGGCATGAGCAGTTCTTC. Its protein product is CASSPGVGPGHEQFF. The rearrangement uses TRBV9 and TRBJ2-1, with D possibly TRBD2 on 6 matching bases. The length of the CDR3 is 15 residues. The germline gives CDR1 SGDLS, CDR2 YYNGEE. Trimming took off 4 bases at V and 8 bases at J, with 19 bases between the two ends. Combining the CDR3 with reference TRBV9 and TRBJ2-1 gives the whole variable domain DSGVTQTPKHLITATGQRVTLRCSPRSGDLSVYWYQQSLDQGLQFLIQYYNGEERAKGNILERFSAQQFPDLHSELNLSSLELGDSALYFCASSPGVGPGHEQFFGPGTRLTVL.

The V and J genes are TRBV29-1 and TRBJ1-1; D gene unclear. Germline CDR1 SQVTM, CDR2 ANQGSEA. V shed 5 bases and J shed 0 bases, with 10 bases lying between them. This CDR3 spans 13 amino acids. The CDR3 region is CSVSYIVNTEAFF. The CDR3, as DNA: TGCAGCGTTTCGTATATTGTGAACACTGAAGCTTTCTTT.

V usage is TRBV18 and J usage is TRBJ2-3, with 8 positions matching TRBD2. The CDR3 contains 15 residues. With 5 bases clipped from V and 4 bases from J, the junction kept 8 bases outside the gene matches. The germline CDR1 and CDR2 sequences are KGHSH and LQKENI. The CDR3 protein is CASSNRSGRPDTQYF. The CDR3, as DNA: TGTGCCAGCTCAAACAGGAGCGGGAGACCAGATACGCAGTATTTT.

The gene calls are TRBV7-9 and TRBJ2-7, with D tentatively TRBD1 (5 bases). Trimming cost V 5 bases and J 0 bases, with 14 bases left between them. The CDR3 runs to 15 residues. Germline assignment: CDR1 SEHNR and CDR2 FQNEAQ (reference sequence). CDR3 coding DNA: TGTGCCAGCAGCCGAACCCCAGGGAACTCCTACGAGCAGTACTTC. Translation: CASSRTPGNSYEQYF.

The chain uses TRBV11-3 and TRBJ2-5; 14 bases agree with TRBD2. The CDR3 contains 15 residues. Per germline, CDR1 SGHNT and CDR2 YENEEA. Losses at the gene ends were 3 bases for V and 5 bases for J; bases not matched to a gene: 2. Written as DNA, the CDR3 is TGTGCCAGCAGCTTGACTAGCGGGAGGGCGGAGACCCAGTACTTC. This gives the protein CASSLTSGRAETQYF.